This passage covers 29 T cell receptor beta chains from one sample sequenced in a study of T cell responses to AZD1222 COVID-19 vaccine. The table came from immunoSEQ multiplex PCR; TCRdb's copy has only in-frame clones and leaves some out. The sample consists of more than 95,000 clones, approximately 86% of them appearing once. The sequenced sample was peripheral blood, obtained 28 days after the second dose of the MenACWY control vaccine. These receptors came from an adult who received the MenACWY meningococcal vaccine as a control.

The chain couples TRBV5-1 to TRBJ2-3; no clear D. Deletions cut 2 bases from V and 6 bases from J, with 10 bases between. This CDR3 is built from 13 residues. CDR1 is SGHRS and CDR2 is YFSETQ in the germline V gene. The CDR3 bases are TGCGCCAGCAGCTTAAGTGAAGGGGATACGCAGTATTTT. It translates to CASSLSEGDTQYF.

The CDR3 loop reads CASRTRDRAGETQYF. The CDR3, as DNA: TGTGCCAGCAGAACTCGGGACAGGGCGGGAGAGACCCAGTACTTC. The chain combines TRBV6-5 with TRBJ2-5; 9 nucleotides match TRBD1. From germline, CDR1 is MNHEY and CDR2 SVGAGI. The CDR3 has 15 amino acids. Trimming at V came to 6 bases and at J to 4 bases, leaving 9 bases not matched to a gene.

The V and J genes are TRBV7-2 and TRBJ1-3, with 12 positions matching TRBD1. The CDR3 covers 15 residues. The germline V gene has CDR1 SGHTA and CDR2 FQGNSA. V trimming: 5 bases; J trimming: 5 bases; junction bases outside the gene matches: 4. The CDR3 region is CASSPGTGGRNTIYF. The CDR3 region has the DNA TGTGCCAGCAGCCCAGGGACAGGGGGCAGAAACACCATATATTTT.

The chain recombines TRBV5-4 with TRBJ2-5, with a tentative D call TRBD2 (5 bases). V was pared by 0 bases and J by 4 bases, with 7 bases between. This CDR3 region has 13 residues. The germline V gene has CDR1 SGHNT and CDR2 YYREEE (reference sequence). The CDR3 spells CASSLVAGETQYF. Written as DNA, the CDR3 is TGTGCCAGCAGCTTGGTCGCGGGAGAGACCCAGTACTTC.

V usage is TRBV7-2 and J usage is TRBJ1-2, with D maybe TRBD1 (6 bases). This CDR3 spans 13 amino acids. The V gene's germline CDR1 is SGHTA and CDR2 FQGNSA. Trimming stripped 2 bases from V and 7 bases from J, with 11 bases between. The CDR3 spells CASSLRGASGYTF. The CDR3 DNA is TGTGCCAGCAGCTTAAGGGGGGCTTCTGGCTACACCTTC.

The chain links TRBV6-2 or TRBV6-3 to TRBJ1-5; D not certain. This CDR3 spans 12 amino acids. Germline CDR1 is MNHEY and CDR2 is SVGEGT. V lost 6 bases and J 5 bases, leaving 8 bases between the germline ends. CDR3 region: CASSPQDQPQHF. The CDR3, as DNA: TGTGCCAGCAGCCCTCAAGATCAGCCCCAGCATTTT.

The DNA of the CDR3 is TGTGCCAGCAGCTTGGCCCGGGTTGGGGCCAACGTCCTGACTTTC. Translation gives CASSLARVGANVLTF. The chain combines TRBV5-4 with TRBJ2-6; D ambiguous. The germline V gene has CDR1 SGHNT and CDR2 YYREEE (reference sequence). The CDR3 is 15 amino acids. Trimming took off 0 bases at V and 3 bases at J, with 7 bases between the two ends.

The chain employs TRBV6-5 and TRBJ1-1; TRBD1 might be the D (6 bases). This CDR3 spans 14 amino acids. The V end was cut by 6 bases, the J end by 1 base, with 12 bases between. From germline, CDR1 is MNHEY and CDR2 SVGAGI. The CDR3 loop reads CASSKPGQNTEAFF. CDR3 DNA: TGTGCCAGCAGCAAACCGGGACAGAACACTGAAGCTTTCTTT.

V is TRBV19 and J is TRBJ2-2; 7 positions agree with TRBD1. Germline CDR1 and CDR2: LNHDA and SQIVND (reference sequence). This CDR3 has 13 amino acids. V trimming: 6 bases; J trimming: 7 bases; junction bases outside the gene matches: 5. The CDR3 here is CASSQGVGGELFF. In nucleotides, the CDR3 is TGTGCCAGTAGCCAGGGGGTGGGCGGGGAGCTGTTTTTT. The entire variable domain, with the rest obtained from reference TRBV19 and TRBJ2-2, is as follows: DGGITQSPKYLFRKEGQNVTLSCEQNLNHDAMYWYRQDPGQGLRLIYYSQIVNDFQKGDIAEGYSVSREKKESFPLTVTSAQKNPTAFYLCASSQGVGGELFFGEGSRLTVL.

This clone occurred once. This chain uses TRBV7-3 with TRBJ1-3, with no clear D. The CDR3 sequence is 13 residues long. Between the trimmed V and J ends, which lost 5 bases and 4 bases, there was a span of 9 bases. CDR1 and CDR2 from the germline V gene are SGHTA and FQGTGA. In DNA form, the CDR3 reads TGTGCCAGCAGCCCCCAAGGCGGAAACACCATATATTTT. Protein: CASSPQGGNTIYF.

The chain combines TRBV6-5 with TRBJ2-3; D perhaps matches TRBD2 (7 bases). Between the trimmed V and J ends, which lost 10 bases and 6 bases, there was a span of 23 bases. The CDR3 runs 15 residues. The germline V gene encodes CDR1 MNHEY and CDR2 SVGAGI. The CDR3 DNA is TGTGCCACCAGGGACACGGGGGGCTCAGGGGATACGCAGTATTTT. Its protein is CATRDTGGSGDTQYF.

In its sample, this clone was seen once. This sequence joins TRBV28 and TRBJ2-2; D possibly matches TRBD1 or TRBD2 (5 bases each). CDR1 and CDR2 (germline): MDHEN, SYDVKM. V dropped 3 bases and J dropped 0 bases, with 14 bases sitting between them. The length of the CDR3 is 17 residues. The CDR3 sequence is CASSFGGTRANTGELFF. The CDR3 coding sequence is TGTGCCAGCAGTTTTGGGGGTACCCGCGCGAACACCGGGGAGCTGTTTTTT.

The chain combines TRBV5-1 with TRBJ2-5; no definite D call. V was cut by 4 bases and J by 0 bases, with 7 bases left in between. The CDR3 has 13 amino acids. Germline assignment: CDR1 SGHRS and CDR2 YFSETQ. CDR3: CASSISYQETQYF. CDR3 nucleotides: TGCGCCAGCAGCATCTCGTACCAAGAGACCCAGTACTTC.

The chain combines TRBV18 with TRBJ2-7; no definite D call. The CDR3 totals 14 residues. CDR1 is KGHSH, CDR2 LQKENI, per germline. Trimming stripped 8 bases from V and 1 base from J, with 15 bases between. CDR3 in amino acids: CASVFDGLSYEQYF. In DNA, the CDR3 is TGTGCCAGCGTTTTTGACGGCTTATCCTACGAGCAGTACTTC.

The genes are TRBV20-1 and TRBJ2-4; D perhaps matches TRBD1 (6 bases). Trimming shortened V by 3 bases and J by 0 bases, and 18 bases separated the two germline ends. There are 17 residues in the CDR3. Germline values: CDR1 DFQATT, CDR2 SNEGSKA (reference sequence). The CDR3 sequence: CSASVLGASQAKNIQYF. CDR3 DNA sequence: TGCAGTGCTAGTGTTCTGGGGGCTTCGCAAGCCAAAAACATTCAGTACTTC.

V gene TRBV10-3 combines with J gene TRBJ1-1; TRBD1 might be the D (6 bases). V dropped 6 bases and J dropped 0 bases, with 11 bases sitting between them. The germline gives CDR1 ENHRY, CDR2 SYGVKD. The CDR3 length is 14 residues. CDR3 loop: CAISEGVMNTEAFF. DNA for the CDR3: TGTGCCATCAGCGAGGGGGTCATGAACACTGAAGCTTTCTTT.

The V call is TRBV29-1, the J call TRBJ2-7; D call uncertain. Germline CDR1 is SQVTM and CDR2 is ANQGSEA. The CDR3 runs to 14 residues. V shed 4 bases and J shed 9 bases, with 22 bases lying between them. The CDR3 protein is CSVGLQSSAGAQYF. CDR3 nucleotide sequence: TGCAGCGTTGGTCTGCAGAGCTCCGCTGGAGCGCAGTACTTC.

V usage is TRBV2 and J usage is TRBJ2-5; no firm D call. The ends were cut back, 4 bases at V and 1 base at J, with 7 bases in the middle. There are 13 residues in the CDR3. Per germline, CDR1 SNHLY and CDR2 FYNNEI. The CDR3 bases are TGTGCCAGCAGTGGGCGAATCCAAGAGACCCAGTACTTC. The encoded protein is CASSGRIQETQYF.

The chain carries TRBV5-1 and TRBJ1-1; the D is unclear. This CDR3 contains 15 residues. V lost 4 bases and J 3 bases, leaving 16 bases between the germline ends. Germline-derived CDR1 and CDR2 are SGHRS and YFSETQ. CDR3 in DNA: TGCGCCAGCAGCCCGGGCGGGTTTTGGGACACTGAAGCTTTCTTT. Encoded protein: CASSPGGFWDTEAFF.

Comments on this clone: One junction end disagrees with the germline gene, perhaps due to a read error. This chain connects TRBV9 to TRBJ2-1; D is ambiguous. Germline CDR1 and CDR2: SGDLS and YYNGEE. The CDR3 loop spans 14 amino acids. CDR3 DNA sequence: TGTGCCAGCAGCGCCAGCCCCGCTGGCAATGAACAGTTCTTC. Encoded protein: CASSASPAGNEQFF.

This chain links TRBV11-2 with TRBJ1-6; D is ambiguous. Looked up from germline, CDR1 is SGHAT and CDR2 is FQNNGV. CDR3 length: 17 amino acids. With 6 bases removed from V and 8 bases from J, the gap between germline ends came to 23 bases. CDR3: CASSLSLARSSYSPLHF. In DNA, the CDR3 is TGTGCCAGCAGTCTAAGCTTAGCTAGGTCCTCGTATTCACCCCTCCACTTT.

This rearrangement joins TRBV2 to TRBJ2-5; 8 nucleotides align to TRBD1. Germline-derived CDR1 and CDR2 are SNHLY and FYNNEI. The junction had 5 bases not matched to a gene; V was cut back by 4 bases and J by 4 bases. This CDR3 comprises 14 residues. In DNA form, the CDR3 reads TGTGCCAGCAGTGTGCAGGGGGCCGGAGAGACCCAGTACTTC. Translation: CASSVQGAGETQYF.

V gene TRBV5-4 combines with J gene TRBJ2-1; 7 bases align to TRBD1. The CDR3 runs 15 residues. Germline CDR1 and CDR2: SGHNT and YYREEE (reference sequence). V shed 0 bases and J 1 base; nucleotides not matched to a gene: 1. This chain's CDR3 is CASSLGQGSYNEQFF. Here the CDR3 DNA reads TGTGCCAGCAGCTTGGGACAGGGTTCCTACAATGAGCAGTTCTTC.

The chain couples TRBV29-1 to TRBJ1-2, with 7 nucleotides matching TRBD1. In germline, CDR1 is SQVTM, CDR2 ANQGSEA. Trimming at V came to 5 bases and at J to 2 bases, leaving 8 bases not matched to a gene. The CDR3 sequence is 14 residues long. For the CDR3, the DNA is TGCAGCGTTCGGGTAGGGGGCCAGAACTATGGCTACACCTTC. This encodes CSVRVGGQNYGYTF. The variable domain in full, completed from reference TRBV29-1 and TRBJ1-2, reads SAVISQKPSRDICQRGTSLTIQCQVDSQVTMMFWYRQQPGQSLTLIATANQGSEATYESGFVIDKFPISRPNLTFSTLTVSNMSPEDSSIYLCSVRVGGQNYGYTFGSGTRLTVV.

J is TRBJ2-2 and V is TRBV2; D is perhaps TRBD1 (6 bases). The CDR3 sequence is 16 residues long. Trimming left V 4 bases short and J 4 bases short, with 16 bases between. Germline V gives CDR1 SNHLY, CDR2 FYNNEI. The CDR3 loop reads CASSVATGISTGELFF. CDR3 coding DNA: TGTGCCAGCAGTGTGGCTACAGGGATTAGCACCGGGGAGCTGTTTTTT.

The chain combines TRBV19 with TRBJ1-2; D gene uncertain. CDR1 is LNHDA, CDR2 SQIVND, per germline (reference sequence). The CDR3 runs 13 residues. V dropped 3 bases and J dropped 0 bases, with 5 bases sitting between them. The CDR3 sequence: CASSMATNYGYTF. The CDR3 bases are TGTGCCAGTAGTATGGCCACTAACTATGGCTACACCTTC. Together with reference TRBV19 and TRBJ1-2, the CDR3 gives the full variable domain: DGGITQSPKYLFRKEGQNVTLSCEQNLNHDAMYWYRQDPGQGLRLIYYSQIVNDFQKGDIAEGYSVSREKKESFPLTVTSAQKNPTAFYLCASSMATNYGYTFGSGTRLTVV.

The gene calls are TRBV6-5 and TRBJ1-5; D is perhaps TRBD1 (5 bases). The V and J ends lost 9 bases and 6 bases respectively, with 21 bases between them. The CDR3 is 15 residues long. Per germline, CDR1 MNHEY and CDR2 SVGAGI. The CDR3 DNA reads as TGTGCCAGTGATAGCGGGGGGGGAGAGGGTCAGCCCCAGCATTTT. Protein sequence: CASDSGGGEGQPQHF.

The chain couples TRBV7-3 to TRBJ2-7; TRBD2 is a possible D gene (7 bases). V was cut by 6 bases and J by 5 bases, with 17 bases left in between. The germline V gene has CDR1 SGHTA and CDR2 FQGTGA. This CDR3 has 14 residues. CDR3 sequence: CASSRGALGNEQYF. CDR3 sequence (DNA): TGTGCCAGCAGTCGGGGGGCGCTCGGGAACGAGCAGTACTTC.

The V call is TRBV3-1 (or the pseudogene TRBV3-2), the J call TRBJ1-3; 8 bases are shared with TRBD1. The V and J ends lost 0 bases and 1 base, in that order; junction bases with no gene match: 2. The CDR3 contains 16 residues. Per germline, CDR1 LGHDT and CDR2 YNNKEL (reference sequence). The CDR3 DNA reads as TGTGCCAGCAGCCAAGATCGGACAGGGTCTGGAAACACCATATATTTT. Translated: CASSQDRTGSGNTIYF.